This entry lists 23 T cell receptor beta chains sequenced from one sample in a study of OX40 agonist ivuxolimab in advanced cancers. This table comes from immunoSEQ multiplex PCR, and its TCRdb copy is limited to in-frame clones, with some not included. Among about 88,000 clones listed, 80% to 90% were seen once. The sequencing used CD4+ or CD8+ T cells sorted from blood, collected in a trial of the OX40 agonist ivuxolimab. The receptors originated from an adult with an advanced solid tumor such as melanoma, head and neck, liver or kidney cancer.

The chain recombines TRBV29-1 with TRBJ2-4; D unclear. This CDR3 spans 13 amino acids. Trimming cost V 1 base and J 7 bases, with 11 bases left between them. The germline gives CDR1 SQVTM, CDR2 ANQGSEA. The CDR3 region is CSVEVAVGNIQYF. DNA of the CDR3: TGCAGCGTTGAAGTTGCGGTAGGGAACATTCAGTACTTC. Filled out from reference TRBV29-1 and TRBJ2-4, the complete variable domain reads SAVISQKPSRDICQRGTSLTIQCQVDSQVTMMFWYRQQPGQSLTLIATANQGSEATYESGFVIDKFPISRPNLTFSTLTVSNMSPEDSSIYLCSVEVAVGNIQYFGAGTRLSVL.

CDR3 amino acids: CASSQGSGTGIGEQYF. CDR3 nucleotides: TGTGCCAGCAGCCAAGGATCCGGGACAGGGATCGGCGAGCAGTACTTC. This rearrangement joins TRBV4-2 to TRBJ2-7, with TRBD1 matching over 9 bases. Per germline, CDR1 LGHNA and CDR2 YNFKEQ. Trimming at V came to 1 base and at J to 6 bases, leaving 10 bases not matched to a gene. This CDR3 comprises 16 residues.

The chain couples TRBV6-1 to TRBJ2-4, with 7 bases lining up with TRBD2. Trimming removed 1 base from V and 10 bases from J; junction bases left unmatched: 7. Germline-derived CDR1 and CDR2 are MNHNS and SASEGT. The CDR3 consists of 14 residues. CDR3 nucleotides: TGTGCCAGCAGTGAAGTGGCACTGGGGGGGATTCAGTACTTC. Encoded protein: CASSEVALGGIQYF.

The CDR3 loop reads CASSVPGTGGLANTGELFF. As DNA, the CDR3 is TGTGCCAGCAGCGTACCCGGGACAGGGGGATTAGCGAACACCGGGGAGCTGTTTTTT. The chain uses TRBV9 and TRBJ2-2, with 11 bases identical to TRBD1. CDR1 is SGDLS, CDR2 YYNGEE, per germline. Unmatched junction bases numbered 8, after V lost 1 base and J lost 0 bases. This CDR3 is built from 19 residues.

This clone has only a few counts. This chain links TRBV11-2 with TRBJ2-2; no clear D gene. The CDR3 spans 14 residues. Germline V lookup: CDR1 SGHAT, CDR2 FQNNGV. The V end lost 1 base, the J end lost 6 bases, and 9 bases lay between the germline ends. The CDR3 spells CASSLGLTAGELFF. DNA for the CDR3: TGTGCCAGCAGCTTAGGGTTAACGGCCGGGGAGCTGTTTTTT.

V usage is TRBV14 and J usage is TRBJ1-4; 11 nucleotides agree with TRBD1. J was trimmed by 10 bases and V by 0 bases; bases with no gene match: 7. This CDR3 contains 16 residues. Germline V gives CDR1 SGHDN, CDR2 FVKESK. CDR3 loop: CASSQDTRDRGTKLFF. The CDR3 DNA reads as TGTGCCAGCAGCCAAGATACTCGGGACAGGGGGACAAAACTGTTTTTT.

The rearrangement links TRBV2 to TRBJ2-1; D remains unclear. The V gene's germline CDR1 is SNHLY and CDR2 FYNNEI. The V end lost 5 bases, the J end lost 8 bases, and 16 bases lay between the germline ends. CDR3 length: 14 amino acids. The CDR3 loop reads CASSRLWGDHEQFF. DNA for the CDR3: TGTGCCAGCAGTCGTCTCTGGGGTGACCATGAGCAGTTCTTC. Full variable domain (rest looked up from reference TRBV2 and TRBJ2-1): EPEVTQTPSHQVTQMGQEVILRCVPISNHLYFYWYRQILGQKVEFLVSFYNNEISEKSEIFDDQFSVERPDGSNFTLKIRSTKLEDSAMYFCASSRLWGDHEQFFGPGTRLTVL.

V is TRBV11-3 and J is TRBJ1-6, with D uncertain. Per germline, CDR1 SGHNT and CDR2 YENEEA. Trimming stripped 1 base from V and 9 bases from J, with 7 bases between. This CDR3 comprises 13 residues. As DNA, the CDR3 is TGTGCCAGCAGCTTAGCTGGAAGTTCACCCCTCCACTTT. Amino acids: CASSLAGSSPLHF.

This chain joins TRBV6-6 and TRBJ1-1; unclear D gene. Between the trimmed V and J ends, which lost 5 bases and 1 base, there was a span of 17 bases. The germline CDR1 and CDR2 sequences are MNHNY and SVGAGI (reference sequence). The CDR3 loop spans 16 amino acids. The DNA of the CDR3 is TGTGCCAGCAGTCCCGGACGGATCCAATCGAACACTGAAGCTTTCTTT. Translating gives CASSPGRIQSNTEAFF.

The chain links TRBV30 to TRBJ2-2, with D perhaps matching TRBD1 (6 bases). CDR3 length: 13 amino acids. The germline V gene encodes CDR1 GTSNPN and CDR2 SVGIG (reference sequence). V was clipped by 2 bases and J by 6 bases, with 10 bases between them. The CDR3 region is CAWSFRGAGELFF. DNA for the CDR3: TGTGCCTGGAGTTTCAGGGGTGCCGGGGAGCTGTTTTTT. Full variable domain (remainder filled in from reference TRBV30 and TRBJ2-2): SQTIHQWPATLVQPVGSPLSLECTVEGTSNPNLYWYRQAAGRGLQLLFYSVGIGQISSEVPQNLSASRPQDRQFILSSKKLLLSDSGFYLCAWSFRGAGELFFGEGSRLTVL.

This chain joins TRBV5-4 and TRBJ1-2; D unclear. CDR3 size: 13 residues. V lost 0 bases and J 7 bases, leaving 10 bases between the germline ends. From germline, CDR1 is SGHNT and CDR2 YYREEE (reference sequence). The CDR3 nucleotides are TGTGCCAGCAGCTTGGCCGTCACGGCTGGCTACACCTTC. Translating gives CASSLAVTAGYTF.

V and J are TRBV5-6 and TRBJ2-5; D is perhaps TRBD2 (6 bases). In germline, CDR1 is SGHDT, CDR2 YYEEEE. V dropped 4 bases and J dropped 2 bases, with 15 bases sitting between them. There are 15 residues in the CDR3. In DNA form, the CDR3 reads TGTGCCAGCAGCAAGACGGGACTGACTCAAGAGACCCAGTACTTC. Translation gives CASSKTGLTQETQYF.

The rearrangement links TRBV18 to TRBJ1-1, with a tentative D call TRBD1 (6 bases). The germline CDR1 and CDR2 sequences are KGHSH and LQKENI. This CDR3 spans 16 amino acids. V was clipped by 3 bases and J by 1 base, with 15 bases between them. The CDR3, as DNA: TGTGCCAGCTCACCCCCGGGGGGCGTGGGGAACACTGAAGCTTTCTTT. Translating it yields CASSPPGGVGNTEAFF.

V is TRBV6-5 and J is TRBJ2-5; D could derive from TRBD1 or TRBD2 (5 bases each). The ends were cut back, 0 bases at V and 5 bases at J, with 16 bases in the middle. Germline CDR1 reads MNHEY; CDR2 reads SVGAGI. The CDR3 has 16 amino acids. CDR3 residues: CASSYSLPGPGETQYF. The CDR3 region has the DNA TGTGCCAGCAGTTACTCGCTCCCGGGGCCGGGGGAGACCCAGTACTTC.

This clone was counted a single time. The chain joins TRBV5-1 to TRBJ2-7; maybe TRBD1 (5 bases). The CDR3 extends over 14 amino acids. Germline V gene data show CDR1 as SGHRS and CDR2 as YFSETQ. V was cut by 2 bases and J by 3 bases, with 12 bases left in between. CDR3 bases: TGCGCCAGCAGCTTATCAGGGATCGGCTACGAGCAGTACTTC. Translating it yields CASSLSGIGYEQYF.

This clone was found a few times. The chain is built from TRBV6-6 and TRBJ2-6; TRBD1 is a possible D gene (5 bases). Between the trimmed V and J ends, which lost 5 bases and 0 bases, there was a span of 8 bases. This CDR3 region has 15 residues. Germline CDR1 MNHNY, CDR2 SVGAGI (reference sequence). The CDR3 spells CASSRDSSGANVLTF. The CDR3 DNA sequence: TGTGCCAGCAGTCGAGACAGCTCTGGGGCCAACGTCCTGACTTTC.

This clone was seen only once. The chain has TRBV11-2 and TRBJ2-3, with a tentative D call TRBD2 (5 bases). CDR1 is SGHAT, CDR2 FQNNGV, per germline. V was shortened by 5 bases and J by 6 bases, with 12 bases between the two germline ends. The CDR3 sequence is 13 residues long. CDR3: CASSPEGGDTQYF. The DNA for the CDR3 is TGTGCCAGCAGCCCAGAAGGAGGTGATACGCAGTATTTT.

The chain combines TRBV6-5 with TRBJ1-2; TRBD1 aligns across 9 bases. V shed 0 bases, J shed 6 bases, and the junction held 2 bases outside the gene matches. Germline V gene sequence: CDR1 MNHEY, CDR2 SVGAGI. The CDR3 spans 14 residues. The CDR3 spells CASSYSGTGHGYTF. CDR3 bases: TGTGCCAGCAGTTACTCGGGGACAGGGCATGGCTACACCTTC.

The chain has TRBV19 and TRBJ2-1, with D unresolved. CDR1 and CDR2 (germline): LNHDA, SQIVND (reference sequence). V lost 3 bases and J 8 bases, leaving 5 bases between the germline ends. The CDR3 spans 11 residues. CDR3 residues: CASSIRHEQFF. The CDR3 DNA reads TGTGCCAGTAGTATCCGCCATGAGCAGTTCTTC.

The V call is TRBV2, the J call TRBJ1-1; D might be TRBD1 (5 bases). Germline V lookup: CDR1 SNHLY, CDR2 FYNNEI. Between the trimmed V and J ends, which lost 6 bases and 0 bases, there was a span of 14 bases. The CDR3 is made up of 15 amino acids. The CDR3 DNA reads as TGTGCCAGCAGGAACAGACAGTTCATGAACACTGAAGCTTTCTTT. Amino acid sequence: CASRNRQFMNTEAFF.

The genes are TRBV7-3 and TRBJ2-7, with D uncertain. V lost 2 bases and J lost 3, with 11 bases in between. The germline V gene has CDR1 SGHTA and CDR2 FQGTGA. The CDR3 covers 14 residues. The CDR3: CASSLQSSGYEQYF. The CDR3, as DNA: TGTGCCAGCAGCTTACAATCGTCCGGCTACGAGCAGTACTTC.

The J gene is TRBJ2-3, the V gene TRBV5-1, with a possible D match to TRBD2 (6 bases). Deletions cut 4 bases from V and 6 bases from J, with 18 bases between. Germline CDR1 reads SGHRS; CDR2 reads YFSETQ. The CDR3 runs 15 residues. The CDR3 protein is CASSPPWAEGDTQYF. The CDR3 nucleotides are TGCGCCAGCAGCCCTCCTTGGGCGGAGGGTGATACGCAGTATTTT.

The chain has TRBV4-3 and TRBJ2-4; D is perhaps TRBD2 (5 bases). The CDR3 totals 14 residues. V lost 0 bases and J lost 6, with 9 bases in between. Germline CDR1 LGHNA, CDR2 YSLEER. CDR3 sequence: CASSQDTEGNIQYF. In nucleotides, the CDR3 is TGCGCCAGCAGCCAAGATACAGAGGGAAACATTCAGTACTTC.